This T cell receptor (beta chain) was obtained from a study of blood T cell repertoires in COVID-19. Overall study: T cells, B-cell-depleted T cells, or PBMCs supplied cDNA or gDNA.

The CDR3 runs 15 residues. The germline V gene encodes CDR1 LGHNT and CDR2 FRNRAP. The J segment lost 9 bases and the V segment lost 4 bases, leaving 8 bases of the junction unmatched. Per the study methods: Amplification from reference gene primers served as the basis for estimated nucleated cell counts. Assay: immunoSEQ multiplex PCR; the TCRdb copy retains only in-frame clones and omits some. That table supplies the V and J calls and clone size; D and trimming were determined from the DNA. Of 70,000 or so clones detected, about 85% appear once; the ten largest clones hold about a third. This TCR was recovered from an elderly woman with active or convalescent COVID-19. The sample consisted of peripheral blood. The gene calls are TRBV12-5 and TRBJ2-1; 11 bases are shared with TRBD2. CDR3: CASGSSPGLAVEQFF. The CDR3 bases are TGTGCTAGTGGTTCCTCCCCGGGACTAGCGGTTGAGCAGTTCTTC.